This T cell receptor (beta chain) derives from a study of PD-1 blockade in classical Hodgkin lymphoma. Study context: Intravenous delivery of nivolumab at 3 mg/kg to patients occurred every 2 weeks. Study-wide points: Complete responders showed a baseline diversity that resembled the diversity of newly diagnosed patients. CD8+ TCR diversity did not rise significantly by C4D1, unlike CD4+.

Method: immunoSEQ multiplex PCR; TCRdb's copy keeps in-frame clones and lacks some. The sample yields approximately 31,000 clones, about 80% seen once. Worth noting for this clone: Its specificity is unknown.

The CDR3 is made up of 18 amino acids. The time point was: cycle 4 day 1 (C4D1), after less than seven weeks of nivolumab. In every patient, relapse followed autologous stem cell transplantation, while exposure to brentuximab vedotin differed. Magnetic negative selection purified CD4+ T cells from thawed PBMCs. Complete response, partial response or progressive disease were the best responses. The receptor was isolated from a human donor with classical Hodgkin lymphoma. The specimen was CD4+ T cells from blood, collected before the fourth cycle of nivolumab. This chain joins TRBV21-1 and TRBJ1-1. TRBV21-1 is a documented pseudogene. CDR3: CASSRRRTQGRGNTEAFF. The DNA of the CDR3 is TGTGCCAGCAGCAGACGGCGAACGCAGGGTCGGGGGAACACTGAAGCTTTCTTT.